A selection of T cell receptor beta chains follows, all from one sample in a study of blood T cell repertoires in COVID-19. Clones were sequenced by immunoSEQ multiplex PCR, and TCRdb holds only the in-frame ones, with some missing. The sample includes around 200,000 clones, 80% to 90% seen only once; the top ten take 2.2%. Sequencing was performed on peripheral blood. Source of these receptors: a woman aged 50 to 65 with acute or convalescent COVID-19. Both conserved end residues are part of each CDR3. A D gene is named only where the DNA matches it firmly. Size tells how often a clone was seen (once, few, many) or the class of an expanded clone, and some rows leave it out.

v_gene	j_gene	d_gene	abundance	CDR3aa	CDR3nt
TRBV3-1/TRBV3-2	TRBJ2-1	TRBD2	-	CASSQLLADYNEQFF	TGTGCCAGCAGCCAATTACTAGCGGACTACAATGAGCAGTTCTTC
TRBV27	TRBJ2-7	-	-	CASSPGEKYEQYF	TGTGCCAGCAGTCCCGGGGAGAAGTACGAGCAGTACTTC
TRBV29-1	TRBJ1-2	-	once	CSGQREGYGYTF	TGCAGCGGTCAGAGGGAGGGCTATGGCTACACCTTC
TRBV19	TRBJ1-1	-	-	CASSMYEPRGPEAFF	TGTGCCAGTAGTATGTATGAGCCACGAGGGCCTGAAGCTTTCTTT
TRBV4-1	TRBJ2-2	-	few	CASSQGGGTGELFF	TGCGCCAGCAGCCAAGGAGGGGGCACCGGGGAGCTGTTTTTT
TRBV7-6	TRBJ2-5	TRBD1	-	CASSLAGGGGETQYF	TGTGCCAGCAGCTTAGCAGGGGGCGGAGGAGAGACCCAGTACTTC
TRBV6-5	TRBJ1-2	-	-	CATLAPNYGYTF	TGTGCCACCTTGGCCCCGAACTATGGCTACACCTTC
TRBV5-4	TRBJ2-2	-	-	CASSFGGSTGELFF	TGTGCCAGCAGCTTTGGGGGGAGCACCGGGGAGCTGTTTTTT
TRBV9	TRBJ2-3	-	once	CASSEIPFLQGPDTQYF	TGTGCCAGCAGCGAAATCCCTTTCTTACAGGGCCCCGATACGCAGTATTTT
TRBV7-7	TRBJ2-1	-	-	CASSPGASYNEQFF	TGTGCCAGCTCACCGGGAGCCTCCTACAATGAGCAGTTCTTC
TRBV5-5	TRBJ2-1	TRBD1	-	CASSLGQGGNEQFF	TGTGCCAGCAGCCTAGGACAGGGGGGCAATGAGCAGTTCTTC
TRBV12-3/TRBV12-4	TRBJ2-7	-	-	CASKTRGHEQYF	TGTGCCAGCAAAACGCGGGGTCACGAGCAGTACTTC
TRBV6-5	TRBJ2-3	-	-	CASRGRGLTDTQYF	TGTGCCAGCAGGGGGCGGGGGCTCACAGATACGCAGTATTTT
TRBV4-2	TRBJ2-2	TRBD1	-	CASSQQGVVIGELFF	TGTGCCAGCAGCCAACAGGGGGTGGTCATCGGGGAGCTGTTTTTT
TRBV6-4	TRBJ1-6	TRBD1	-	CASSRDRDSPLHF	TGTGCCAGCTCCCGGGACAGAGATTCACCCCTCCACTTT
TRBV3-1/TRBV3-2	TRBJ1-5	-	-	CASSQAHRVRQPQHF	TGTGCCAGCAGCCAAGCTCACAGGGTCCGACAGCCCCAGCATTTT
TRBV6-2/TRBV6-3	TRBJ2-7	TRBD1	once	CASSYSIGKDRRLNYEQYF	TGTGCCAGCAGTTACTCAATCGGGAAGGACAGGAGGCTAAACTACGAGCAGTACTTC
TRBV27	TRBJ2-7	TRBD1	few	CASSRQGGYEQYF	TGTGCCAGCAGTAGACAGGGGGGCTACGAGCAGTACTTC
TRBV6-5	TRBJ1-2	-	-	CASSLGTVYGYTF	TGTGCCAGCAGTTTGGGGACTGTCTATGGCTACACCTTC
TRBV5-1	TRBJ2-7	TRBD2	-	CASSFGEGYEQYF	TGCGCCAGCAGCTTTGGGGAGGGCTACGAGCAGTACTTC
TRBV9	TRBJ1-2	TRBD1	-	CASSARGQGNYGYTF	TGTGCCAGCAGCGCCAGGGGACAGGGGAACTATGGCTACACCTTC
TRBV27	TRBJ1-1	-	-	CASSLGARNTEAFF	TGTGCCAGCAGTTTAGGGGCCAGGAACACTGAAGCTTTCTTT
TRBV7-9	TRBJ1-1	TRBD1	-	CASSSPGQQSMNTEAFF	TGTGCCAGCAGTTCACCGGGACAGCAGTCCATGAACACTGAAGCTTTCTTT
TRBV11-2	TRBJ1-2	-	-	CASSFSGEPYGYTF	TGTGCCAGCAGCTTTTCTGGGGAGCCATATGGCTACACCTTC
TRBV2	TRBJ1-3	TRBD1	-	CASSGGQDNTIYF	TGTGCCAGCAGTGGGGGACAGGACAACACCATATATTTT
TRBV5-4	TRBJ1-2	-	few	CAIKAGAGSNYGYTF	TGTGCGATCAAAGCTGGGGCAGGCTCTAACTATGGCTACACCTTC
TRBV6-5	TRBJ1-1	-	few	CASSHTSGNTEAFF	TGTGCCAGCAGTCACACCTCGGGGAACACTGAAGCTTTCTTT
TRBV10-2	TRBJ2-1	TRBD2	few	CASALWLAEGLLFF	TGCGCCAGCGCCTTGTGGCTAGCGGAGGGGTTGTTGTTCTTC
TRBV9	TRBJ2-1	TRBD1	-	CASSVALGGTGQGRYNEQFF	TGTGCCAGCAGCGTAGCTTTGGGGGGAACGGGACAGGGGCGATACAATGAGCAGTTCTTC
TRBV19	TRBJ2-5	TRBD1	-	CASSTRDTGGAETQYF	TGTGCCAGTAGTACCCGAGATACAGGGGGTGCAGAGACCCAGTACTTC
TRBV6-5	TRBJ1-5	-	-	CASSLNQPQHF	TGTGCCAGCAGCTTAAATCAGCCCCAGCATTTT
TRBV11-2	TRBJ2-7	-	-	CASSLAGYEQYF	TGTGCCAGCAGCTTGGCAGGGTACGAGCAGTACTTC
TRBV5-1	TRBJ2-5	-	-	CASRMMSQGETQYF	TGCGCCAGCAGGATGATGAGCCAGGGAGAGACCCAGTACTTC
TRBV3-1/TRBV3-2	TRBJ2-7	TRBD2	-	CASSQETSGRIGYEQYF	TGTGCCAGCAGCCAAGAAACTAGCGGGAGGATAGGGTACGAGCAGTACTTC
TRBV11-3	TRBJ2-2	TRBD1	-	CASSFGQGITGELFF	TGTGCCAGCAGCTTCGGACAGGGGATCACCGGGGAGCTGTTTTTT
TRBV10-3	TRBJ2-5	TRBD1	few	CAISDPRGETQYF	TGTGCCATCAGTGACCCCAGGGGGGAGACCCAGTACTTC
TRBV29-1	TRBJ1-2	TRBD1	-	CSVVTGIYGYTF	TGCAGCGTTGTGACAGGGATCTATGGCTACACCTTC
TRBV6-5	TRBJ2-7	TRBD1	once	CASSYTPGQGSEQYF	TGTGCCAGCAGTTACACCCCGGGACAGGGTTCCGAGCAGTACTTC
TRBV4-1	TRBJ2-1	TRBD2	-	CASSQGRASGRNNEQFF	TGCGCCAGCAGCCAAGGGAGGGCTAGCGGGAGAAACAATGAGCAGTTCTTC
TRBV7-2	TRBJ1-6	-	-	CASSSNQGSYNSPLHF	TGTGCCAGCAGCTCGAATCAGGGGTCCTATAATTCACCCCTCCACTTT
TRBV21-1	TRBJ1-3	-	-	CASSKSRQGHSGNTIYF	TGTGCCAGCAGCAAGAGCAGACAGGGCCACTCTGGAAACACCATATATTTT
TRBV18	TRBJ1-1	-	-	CASSVTDMNTEAFF	TGTGCCAGCTCAGTGACAGATATGAACACTGAAGCTTTCTTT
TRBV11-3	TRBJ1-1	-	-	CASSSYRNTEAFF	TGTGCCAGCAGCTCTTACAGGAACACTGAAGCTTTCTTT
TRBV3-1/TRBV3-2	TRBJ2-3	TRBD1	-	CASSVQGGTDTQYF	TGTGCCAGCAGCGTCCAGGGGGGCACAGATACGCAGTATTTT
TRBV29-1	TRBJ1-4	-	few	CSVLERVGNEKLFF	TGCAGCGTACTCGAGCGGGTTGGTAATGAAAAACTGTTTTTT
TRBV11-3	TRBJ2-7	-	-	CASSLNVPPSEQYF	TGTGCCAGCAGCTTAAATGTACCCCCGAGCGAGCAGTACTTC
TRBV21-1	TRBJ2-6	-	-	CASSKPQRIFLRGANVLTF	TGTGCCAGCAGCAAGCCCCAGCGGATATTTTTACGTGGGGCCAACGTCCTGACTTTC
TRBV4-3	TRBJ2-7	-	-	CASSQGPGSAYEQYF	TGCGCCAGCAGCCAAGGGCCAGGGTCCGCCTACGAGCAGTACTTC
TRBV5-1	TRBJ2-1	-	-	CASSLPTDEQFF	TGCGCCAGCAGCTTGCCGACAGATGAGCAGTTCTTC
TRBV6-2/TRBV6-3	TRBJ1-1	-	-	CASSYPEGTEAFF	TGTGCCAGCAGTTACCCAGAGGGCACTGAAGCTTTCTTT
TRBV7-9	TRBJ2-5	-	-	CASSLSNGVQEIQYF	TGTGCCAGCAGCTTAAGTAATGGAGTACAAGAGATCCAGTACTTC
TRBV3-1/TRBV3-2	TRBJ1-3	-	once	CASSQATGGNTIYF	TGTGCCAGCAGCCAAGCCACAGGCGGAAACACCATATATTTT
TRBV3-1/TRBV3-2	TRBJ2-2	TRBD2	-	CASSQDSDGEGETGELFF	TGTGCCAGCAGCCAAGATAGTGACGGGGAGGGAGAAACCGGGGAGCTGTTTTTT
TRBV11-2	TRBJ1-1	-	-	CASSLGGSGWNTEAFF	TGTGCCAGCAGCTTAGGGGGCTCGGGTTGGAACACTGAAGCTTTCTTT
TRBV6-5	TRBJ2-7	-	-	CASTQVTASYEQYF	TGTGCCAGCACCCAGGTGACGGCCTCCTACGAGCAGTACTTC
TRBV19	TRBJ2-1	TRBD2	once	CASRKGTSGNYEQFF	TGTGCCAGCCGAAAGGGGACTAGCGGGAACTATGAGCAGTTCTTC
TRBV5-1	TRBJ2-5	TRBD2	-	CASSLAVGGEQETQYF	TGCGCCAGCAGCTTGGCAGTCGGGGGGGAACAAGAGACCCAGTACTTC